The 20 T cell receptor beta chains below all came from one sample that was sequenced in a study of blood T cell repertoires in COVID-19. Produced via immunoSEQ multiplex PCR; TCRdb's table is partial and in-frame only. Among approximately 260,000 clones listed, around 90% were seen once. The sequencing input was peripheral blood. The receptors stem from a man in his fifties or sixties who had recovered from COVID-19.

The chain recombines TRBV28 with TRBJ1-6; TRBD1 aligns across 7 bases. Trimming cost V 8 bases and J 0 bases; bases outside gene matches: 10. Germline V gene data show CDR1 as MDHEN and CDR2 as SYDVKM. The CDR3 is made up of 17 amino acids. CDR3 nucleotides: TGTGCCAGCGCCGAGGCAGGGGGGATCTCCTATAATTCACCCCTCCACTTT. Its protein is CASAEAGGISYNSPLHF.

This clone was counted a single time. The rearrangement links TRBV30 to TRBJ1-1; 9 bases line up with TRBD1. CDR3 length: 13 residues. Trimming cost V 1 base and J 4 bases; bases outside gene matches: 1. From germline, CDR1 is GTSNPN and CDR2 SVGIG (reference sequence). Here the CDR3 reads CAWSAQGATEAFF. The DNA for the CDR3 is TGTGCCTGGAGTGCACAGGGGGCCACTGAAGCTTTCTTT.

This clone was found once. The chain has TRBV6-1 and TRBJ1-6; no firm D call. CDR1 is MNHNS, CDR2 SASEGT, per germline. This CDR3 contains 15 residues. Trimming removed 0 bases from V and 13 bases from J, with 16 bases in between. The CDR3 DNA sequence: TGTGCCAGCAGTGAAGCGGGAGGGAGGATATTTCCCCTCCACTTT. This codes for CASSEAGGRIFPLHF.

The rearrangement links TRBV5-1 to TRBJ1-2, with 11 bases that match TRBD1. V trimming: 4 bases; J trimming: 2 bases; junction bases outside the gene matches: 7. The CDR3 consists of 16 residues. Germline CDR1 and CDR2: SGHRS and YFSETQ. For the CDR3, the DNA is TGCGCCAGCAGCACGCCGGGACAGGGGGGGAACTATGGCTACACCTTC. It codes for CASSTPGQGGNYGYTF.

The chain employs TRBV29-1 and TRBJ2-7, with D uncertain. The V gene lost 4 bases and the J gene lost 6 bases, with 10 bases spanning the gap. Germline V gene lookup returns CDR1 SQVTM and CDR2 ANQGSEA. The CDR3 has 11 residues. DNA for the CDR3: TGCAGCGTTGGCAGTACCACCGAGCAGTACGTC. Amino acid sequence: CSVGSTTEQYV.

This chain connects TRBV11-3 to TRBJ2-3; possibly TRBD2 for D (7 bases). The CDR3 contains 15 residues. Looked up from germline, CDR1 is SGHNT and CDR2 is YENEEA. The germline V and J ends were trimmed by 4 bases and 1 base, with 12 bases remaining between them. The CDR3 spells CASSSGRGRTDTQYF. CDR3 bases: TGTGCCAGCAGCTCCGGGCGGGGGCGCACAGATACGCAGTATTTT. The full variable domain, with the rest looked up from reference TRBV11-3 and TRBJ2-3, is EAGVVQSPRYKIIEKKQPVAFWCNPISGHNTLYWYLQNLGQGPELLIRYENEEAVDDSQLPKDRFSAERLKGVDSTLKIQPAELGDSAVYLCASSSGRGRTDTQYFGPGTRLTVL.

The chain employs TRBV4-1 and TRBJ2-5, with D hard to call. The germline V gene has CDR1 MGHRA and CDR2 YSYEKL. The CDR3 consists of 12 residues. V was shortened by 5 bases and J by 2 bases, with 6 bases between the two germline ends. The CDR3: CASSKPQETQYF. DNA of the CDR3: TGCGCCAGCAGCAAGCCGCAAGAGACCCAGTACTTC.

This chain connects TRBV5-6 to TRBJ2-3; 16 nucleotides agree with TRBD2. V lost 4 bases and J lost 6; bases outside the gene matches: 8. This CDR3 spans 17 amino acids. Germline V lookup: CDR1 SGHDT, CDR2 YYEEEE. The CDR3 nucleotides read TGTGCCAGCAGCCTCCTAGGGACTAGCGGGGGGGCTGATACGCAGTATTTT. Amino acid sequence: CASSLLGTSGGADTQYF.

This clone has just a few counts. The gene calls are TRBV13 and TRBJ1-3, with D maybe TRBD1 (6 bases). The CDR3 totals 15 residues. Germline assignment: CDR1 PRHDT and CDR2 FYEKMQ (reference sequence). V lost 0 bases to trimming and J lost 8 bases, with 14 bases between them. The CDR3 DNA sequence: TGTGCCAGCAGCTTAGGAACAGGGAGTGCGGACACCATATATTTT. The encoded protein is CASSLGTGSADTIYF.

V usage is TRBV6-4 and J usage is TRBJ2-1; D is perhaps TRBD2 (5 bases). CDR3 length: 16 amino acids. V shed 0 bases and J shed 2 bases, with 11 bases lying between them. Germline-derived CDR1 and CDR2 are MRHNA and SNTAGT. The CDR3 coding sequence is TGTGCCAGCAGTGACTCGGTGGGGAGACCCTACAATGAGCAGTTCTTC. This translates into CASSDSVGRPYNEQFF.

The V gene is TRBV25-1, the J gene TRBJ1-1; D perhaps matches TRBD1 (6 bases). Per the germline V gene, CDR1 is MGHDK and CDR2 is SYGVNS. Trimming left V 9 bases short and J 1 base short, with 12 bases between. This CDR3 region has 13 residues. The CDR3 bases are TGTGCCAGTATTAGGGGGGGGAACACTGAAGCTTTCTTT. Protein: CASIRGGNTEAFF.

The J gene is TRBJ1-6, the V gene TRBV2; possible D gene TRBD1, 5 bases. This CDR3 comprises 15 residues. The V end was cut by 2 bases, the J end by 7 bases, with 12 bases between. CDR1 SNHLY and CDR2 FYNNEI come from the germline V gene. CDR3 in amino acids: CASSEWGGRNSPLHF. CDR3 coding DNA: TGTGCCAGCAGTGAATGGGGGGGTAGAAATTCACCCCTCCACTTT.

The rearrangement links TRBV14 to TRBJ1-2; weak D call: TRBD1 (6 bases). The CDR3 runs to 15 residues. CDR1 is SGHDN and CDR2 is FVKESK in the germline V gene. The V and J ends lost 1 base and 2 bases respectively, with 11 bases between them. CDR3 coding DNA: TGTGCCAGCAGCCAAGGAGGGGGTAACAACTATGGCTACACCTTC. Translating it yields CASSQGGGNNYGYTF. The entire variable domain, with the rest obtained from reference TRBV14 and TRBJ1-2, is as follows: EAGVTQFPSHSVIEKGQTVTLRCDPISGHDNLYWYRRVMGKEIKFLLHFVKESKQDESGMPNNRFLAERTGGTYSTLKVQPAELEDSGVYFCASSQGGGNNYGYTFGSGTRLTVV.

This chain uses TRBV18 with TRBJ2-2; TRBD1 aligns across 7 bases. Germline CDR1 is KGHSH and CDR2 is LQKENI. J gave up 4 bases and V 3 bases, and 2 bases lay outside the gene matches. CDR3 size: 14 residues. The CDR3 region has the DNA TGTGCCAGCTCACCGGGACAGATCACCGGGGAGCTGTTTTTT. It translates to CASSPGQITGELFF.

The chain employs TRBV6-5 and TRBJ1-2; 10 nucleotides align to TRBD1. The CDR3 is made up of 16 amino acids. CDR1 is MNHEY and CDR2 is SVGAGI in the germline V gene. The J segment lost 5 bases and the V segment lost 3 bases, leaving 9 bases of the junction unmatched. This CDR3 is CASSYGRTGGSYGYTF. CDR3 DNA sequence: TGTGCCAGCAGTTATGGTCGGACAGGGGGATCTTATGGCTACACCTTC.

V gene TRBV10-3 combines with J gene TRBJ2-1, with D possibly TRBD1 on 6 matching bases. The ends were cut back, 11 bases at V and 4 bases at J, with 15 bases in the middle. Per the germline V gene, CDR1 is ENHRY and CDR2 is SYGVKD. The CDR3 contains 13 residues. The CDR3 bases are TGTGCCGCTCTTTCAGGACAGTACAATGAGCAGTTCTTC. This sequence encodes CAALSGQYNEQFF.

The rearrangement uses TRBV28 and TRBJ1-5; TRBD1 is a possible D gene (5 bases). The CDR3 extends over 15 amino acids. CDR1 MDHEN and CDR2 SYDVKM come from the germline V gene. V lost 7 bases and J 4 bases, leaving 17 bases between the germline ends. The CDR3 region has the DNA TGTGCCAGCACCAACCGGGGGGTACGGAATCAGCCCCAGCATTTT. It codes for CASTNRGVRNQPQHF.

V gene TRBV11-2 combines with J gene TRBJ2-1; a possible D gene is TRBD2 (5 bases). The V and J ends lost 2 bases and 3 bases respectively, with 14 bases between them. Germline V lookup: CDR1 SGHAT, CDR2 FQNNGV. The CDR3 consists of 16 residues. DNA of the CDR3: TGTGCCAGCAGCTTACCTACCCGGCGGGTCTACAATGAGCAGTTCTTC. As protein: CASSLPTRRVYNEQFF.

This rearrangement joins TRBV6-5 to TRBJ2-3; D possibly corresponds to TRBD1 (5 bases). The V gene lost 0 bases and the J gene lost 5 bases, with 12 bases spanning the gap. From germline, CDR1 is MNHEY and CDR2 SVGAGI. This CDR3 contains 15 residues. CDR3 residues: CASSYSTRAGDTQYF. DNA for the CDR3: TGTGCCAGCAGTTACTCGACCAGGGCTGGAGATACGCAGTATTTT.

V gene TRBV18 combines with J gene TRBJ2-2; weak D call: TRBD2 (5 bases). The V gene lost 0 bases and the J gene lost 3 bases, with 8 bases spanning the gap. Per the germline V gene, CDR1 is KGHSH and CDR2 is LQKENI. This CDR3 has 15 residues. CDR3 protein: CASSPPSVYTGELFF. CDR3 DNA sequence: TGTGCCAGCTCACCACCTAGCGTATACACCGGGGAGCTGTTTTTT. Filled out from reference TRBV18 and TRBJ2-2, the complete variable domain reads NAGVMQNPRHLVRRRGQEARLRCSPMKGHSHVYWYRQLPEEGLKFMVYLQKENIIDESGMPKERFSAEFPKEGPSILRIQQVVRGDSAAYFCASSPPSVYTGELFFGEGSRLTVL.